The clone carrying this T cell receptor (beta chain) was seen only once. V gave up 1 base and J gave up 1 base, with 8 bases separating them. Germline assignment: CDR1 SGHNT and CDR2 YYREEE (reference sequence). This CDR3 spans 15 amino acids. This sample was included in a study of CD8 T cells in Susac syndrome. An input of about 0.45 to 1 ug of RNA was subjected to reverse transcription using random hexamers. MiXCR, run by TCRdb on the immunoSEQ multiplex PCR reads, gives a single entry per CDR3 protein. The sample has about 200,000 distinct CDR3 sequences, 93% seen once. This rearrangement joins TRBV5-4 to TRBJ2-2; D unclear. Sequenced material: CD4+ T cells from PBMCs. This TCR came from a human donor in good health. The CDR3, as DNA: TGTGCCAGCAGCTTGTTCGGAAAGAACACCGGGGAGCTGTTTTTT. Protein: CASSLFGKNTGELFF.